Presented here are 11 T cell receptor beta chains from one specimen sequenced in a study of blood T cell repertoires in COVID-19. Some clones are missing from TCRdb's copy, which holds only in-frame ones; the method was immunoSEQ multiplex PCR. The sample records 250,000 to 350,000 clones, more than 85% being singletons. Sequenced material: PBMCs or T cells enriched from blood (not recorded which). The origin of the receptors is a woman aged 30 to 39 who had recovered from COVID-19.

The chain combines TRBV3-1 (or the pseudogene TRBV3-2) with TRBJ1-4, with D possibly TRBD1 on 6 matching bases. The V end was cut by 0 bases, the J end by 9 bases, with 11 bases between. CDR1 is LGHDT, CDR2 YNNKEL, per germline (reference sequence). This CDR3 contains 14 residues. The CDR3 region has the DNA TGTGCCAGCAGCCAAGATTACAGGGCTAAAAAACTGTTTTTT. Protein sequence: CASSQDYRAKKLFF.

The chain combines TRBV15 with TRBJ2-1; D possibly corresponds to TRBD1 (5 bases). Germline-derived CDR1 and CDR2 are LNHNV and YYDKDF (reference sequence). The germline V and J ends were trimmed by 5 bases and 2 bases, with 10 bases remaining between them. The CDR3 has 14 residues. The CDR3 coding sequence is TGTGCCACCAGCCCTACAGGAGCCTACAATGAGCAGTTCTTC. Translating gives CATSPTGAYNEQFF.

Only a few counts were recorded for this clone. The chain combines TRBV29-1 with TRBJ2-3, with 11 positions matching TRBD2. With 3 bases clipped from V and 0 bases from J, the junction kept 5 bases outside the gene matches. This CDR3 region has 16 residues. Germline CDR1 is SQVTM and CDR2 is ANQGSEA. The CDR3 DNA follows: TGCAGCGTTGACCGGGGACTAGCGGTTAGCACAGATACGCAGTATTTT. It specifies CSVDRGLAVSTDTQYF.

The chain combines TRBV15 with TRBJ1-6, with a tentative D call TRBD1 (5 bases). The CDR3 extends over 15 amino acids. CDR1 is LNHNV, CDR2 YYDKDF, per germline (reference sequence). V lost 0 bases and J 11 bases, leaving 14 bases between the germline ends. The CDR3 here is CATSREGALRTPLHF. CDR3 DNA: TGTGCCACCAGCAGAGAAGGGGCGCTTAGGACACCCCTCCACTTT.

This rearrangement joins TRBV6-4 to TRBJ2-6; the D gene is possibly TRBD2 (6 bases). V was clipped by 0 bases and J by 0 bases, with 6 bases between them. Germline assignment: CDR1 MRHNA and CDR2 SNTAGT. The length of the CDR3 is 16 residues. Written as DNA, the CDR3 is TGTGCCAGCAGTGACTCTAGCGGCTCTGGGGCCAACGTCCTGACTTTC. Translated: CASSDSSGSGANVLTF.

The CDR3 DNA follows: TGCGCCAGCAGCAGAAAGACAGGGGGCGCGAGAAGCTCCTACAATGAGCAGTTCTTC. This codes for CASSRKTGGARSSYNEQFF. The chain has TRBV5-1 and TRBJ2-1; the match to TRBD1 covers 10 bases. Germline CDR1 SGHRS, CDR2 YFSETQ. With V trimmed by 4 bases and J by 0 bases, 13 bases remained unmatched. This CDR3 is 19 amino acids long. The variable domain in full, completed from reference TRBV5-1 and TRBJ2-1, reads KAGVTQTPRYLIKTRGQQVTLSCSPISGHRSVSWYQQTPGQGLQFLFEYFSETQRNKGNFPGRFSGRQFSNSRSEMNVSTLELGDSALYLCASSRKTGGARSSYNEQFFGPGTRLTVL.

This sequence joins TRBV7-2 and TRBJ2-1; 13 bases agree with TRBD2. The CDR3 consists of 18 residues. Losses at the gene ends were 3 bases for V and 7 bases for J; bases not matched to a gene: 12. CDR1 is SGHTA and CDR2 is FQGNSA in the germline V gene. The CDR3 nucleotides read TGTGCCAGCAGCTTTCCTAAAACCGGGACTAGCGGGATAAATGAGCAGTTCTTC. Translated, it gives CASSFPKTGTSGINEQFF.

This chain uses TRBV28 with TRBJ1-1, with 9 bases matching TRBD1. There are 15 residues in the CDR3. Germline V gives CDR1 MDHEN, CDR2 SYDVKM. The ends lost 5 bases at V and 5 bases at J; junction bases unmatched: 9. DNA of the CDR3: TGTGCCAGCAGTGACCTCGGGACAGGGTTTACTGAAGCTTTCTTT. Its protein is CASSDLGTGFTEAFF.

The CDR3 DNA sequence: TGTGCCAGCAGCCCTCTCGGGGGGGGGAACACCGGGGAGCTGTTTTTT. Protein: CASSPLGGGNTGELFF. The rearrangement links TRBV6-2 or TRBV6-3 to TRBJ2-2; 8 nucleotides line up with TRBD2. There are 16 residues in the CDR3. Germline V gene lookup returns CDR1 MNHEY and CDR2 SVGEGT. Trimming cost V 6 bases and J 1 base; bases outside gene matches: 7.

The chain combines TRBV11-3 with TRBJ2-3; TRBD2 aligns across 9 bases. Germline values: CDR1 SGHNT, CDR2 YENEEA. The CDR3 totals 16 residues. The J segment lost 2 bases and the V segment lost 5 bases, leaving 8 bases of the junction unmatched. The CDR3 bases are TGTGCCAGCAGCAACCCTAGCGGGGAGAACACAGATACGCAGTATTTT. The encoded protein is CASSNPSGENTDTQYF.

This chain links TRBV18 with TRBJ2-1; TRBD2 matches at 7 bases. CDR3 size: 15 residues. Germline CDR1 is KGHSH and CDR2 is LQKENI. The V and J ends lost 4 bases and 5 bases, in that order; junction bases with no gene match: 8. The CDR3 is CASSRSGTMDNEQFF. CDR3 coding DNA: TGTGCCAGCTCACGAAGCGGGACTATGGACAATGAGCAGTTCTTC.